These 21 T cell receptor beta chains share one sample of origin, sequenced in a study of CD8 T cells in ankylosing spondylitis (dated by TCRdb to the late 2010s). The library was generated by 5' RACE. The instrument given in TCRdb is Illumina HiSeq 2500. The raw public data were reprocessed by TCRdb itself: fastp quality trimming at Q25, MiXCR clonotype calling, in-frame beta chains only. Rows are combined by CDR3 protein, so each entry shows the most common genes and DNA. The sample yields some 30,000 distinct CDR3 sequences; about 6.8% were counted once. The ten largest clones capture about 10% of the sample. Sequencing input: blood, either unsorted or a sorted T cell fraction (not recorded which). Source of these receptors: a male donor with ankylosing spondylitis or in good health (not recorded which).

This clonotype has at least ten counts. The gene calls are TRBV18 and TRBJ1-6; 7 positions agree with TRBD1. V lost 6 bases, J lost 7 bases, and 9 bases stayed unmatched. Germline values: CDR1 KGHSH, CDR2 LQKENI. The CDR3 has 15 amino acids. The CDR3 region is CASSLVGTDNSPLHF. CDR3 DNA sequence: TGTGCCAGCTCGCTCGTTGGGACAGACAATTCACCCCTCCACTTT.

This clonotype was seen many times. Sequence at one end of the junction differs from germline and may be a read error. The rearrangement joins TRBV20-1 to TRBJ2-5; 12 positions match TRBD2. CDR3 length: 17 residues. Per germline, CDR1 DFQATT and CDR2 SNEGSKA (reference sequence). This CDR3 is CCARDRLAGENGETQYF. CDR3 DNA: TGCTGTGCTAGAGACAGACTAGCGGGAGAAAATGGGGAGACCCAGTACTTC.

This clonotype was seen many times. The chain employs TRBV14 and TRBJ2-7; D uncertain. From germline, CDR1 is SGHDN and CDR2 FVKESK. This CDR3 is 13 amino acids long. The ends were cut back, 1 base at V and 6 bases at J, with 10 bases in the middle. CDR3 nucleotide sequence: TGTGCCAGCAGCCAAGCGCGGCTTCTCGAGCAGTACTTC. It specifies CASSQARLLEQYF. The full variable domain, completed using reference TRBV14 and TRBJ2-7, is EAGVTQFPSHSVIEKGQTVTLRCDPISGHDNLYWYRRVMGKEIKFLLHFVKESKQDESGMPNNRFLAERTGGTYSTLKVQPAELEDSGVYFCASSQARLLEQYFGPGTRLTVT.

With regard to this clonotype: This clone may be a read error of a much larger clone one base away. This chain connects TRBV2 to TRBJ2-7, with 9 bases fitting TRBD1. The CDR3 consists of 17 residues. V was clipped by 6 bases and J by 0 bases; unmatched bases: 12. Germline V lookup: CDR1 SNHLY, CDR2 FYNNEI. The CDR3 coding sequence is TGTGCCAGCAGCCCGATTACCGGGACAGGGTACTCCTACGAGCAGTACTTC. Protein product: CASSPITGTGYSYEQYF.

The chain links TRBV6-5 to TRBJ1-1; D may be TRBD1 (6 bases). This CDR3 comprises 15 residues. Between the trimmed V and J ends, which lost 2 bases and 5 bases, there was a span of 15 bases. The germline CDR1 and CDR2 sequences are MNHEY and SVGAGI. CDR3 in amino acids: CASSYGGGGGTEAFF. DNA of the CDR3: TGTGCCAGCAGTTACGGAGGTGGGGGCGGAACTGAAGCTTTCTTT.

The chain uses TRBV12-5 and TRBJ1-4, with 7 positions matching TRBD1. The CDR3 contains 15 residues. Germline assignment: CDR1 LGHNT and CDR2 FRNRAP. J gave up 3 bases and V 5 bases, and 6 bases lay outside the gene matches. CDR3 sequence (DNA): TGTGCTAGTGGTACACGACAGGGAGCTAATGAAAAACTGTTTTTT. Its translation: CASGTRQGANEKLFF.

This clonotype has ten or more counts. This rearrangement joins TRBV20-1 to TRBJ2-7; D is tentatively TRBD1 or TRBD2 (5 bases each). Germline V gives CDR1 DFQATT, CDR2 SNEGSKA (reference sequence). The CDR3 contains 15 residues. Trimming took off 0 bases at V and 3 bases at J, with 15 bases between the two ends. The CDR3, as DNA: TGCAGTGCTAGAGATCCAGGGACCGGTAACTACGAGCAGTACTTC. It yields the protein CSARDPGTGNYEQYF.

As to this clonotype: The junction differs from germline at one of its ends, possibly a read error. DNA for the CDR3: TGTGCCAGCAGTCTATTGACCGGGGAGCTGATTTTT. It is translated as CASSLLTGELIF. The chain employs TRBV28 and TRBJ2-2; possibly TRBD2 for D (5 bases). Germline V gene data show CDR1 as MDHEN and CDR2 as SYDVKM. The CDR3 has 12 amino acids.

This clonotype was detected many times. The chain joins TRBV6-5 to TRBJ2-7; possible D gene TRBD2, 6 bases. Looked up from germline, CDR1 is MNHEY and CDR2 is SVGAGI. The CDR3 runs 11 residues. V was cut by 6 bases and J by 6 bases, with 9 bases left in between. The chain's CDR3 is CASRGRGEQYF. DNA of the CDR3: TGTGCCAGCAGAGGGCGGGGCGAGCAGTACTTC.

This clonotype was counted many times. The CDR3 is CASGPAGQGVLEAFF. Here the CDR3 DNA reads TGTGCCAGCGGCCCGGCGGGACAGGGGGTTCTTGAAGCTTTCTTT. The gene calls are TRBV12-3 or TRBV12-4 and TRBJ1-1; 11 bases match TRBD1. J was trimmed by 7 bases and V by 8 bases; bases with no gene match: 12. There are 15 residues in the CDR3.

There are a few counts of this clonotype. This chain links TRBV7-2 with TRBJ2-2, with D uncertain. The CDR3 sequence is 14 residues long. The ends were cut back, 3 bases at V and 1 base at J, with 6 bases in the middle. Germline V lookup: CDR1 SGHTA, CDR2 FQGNSA. The DNA for the CDR3 is TGTGCCAGCAGCTTCGCATGGAACACCGGGGAGCTGTTTTTT. Translation: CASSFAWNTGELFF.

Many counts were recorded for this clonotype. The V gene is TRBV6-5, the J gene TRBJ2-7, with D perhaps matching TRBD2 (7 bases). This CDR3 has 16 residues. From germline, CDR1 is MNHEY and CDR2 SVGAGI. The V end lost 6 bases, the J end lost 5 bases, and 23 bases lay between the germline ends. CDR3 amino acids: CASSLNGGQIADEQYF. As DNA, the CDR3 is TGTGCCAGCAGCTTAAACGGGGGGCAGATCGCTGACGAGCAGTACTTC.

In this sample, this clonotype turned up many times. The rearrangement joins TRBV28 to TRBJ2-7, with 9 bases identical to TRBD2. V lost 1 base, J lost 3 bases, and 7 bases stayed unmatched. CDR3 length equals 16 residues. CDR1 is MDHEN, CDR2 SYDVKM, per germline. CDR3 sequence: CASSLFVGGRVYEQYF. The DNA of the CDR3 is TGTGCCAGCAGTTTATTTGTGGGCGGGAGGGTCTACGAGCAGTACTTC. The variable domain in full, completed from reference TRBV28 and TRBJ2-7, reads DVKVTQSSRYLVKRTGEKVFLECVQDMDHENMFWYRQDPGLGLRLIYFSYDVKMKEKGDIPEGYSVSREKKERFSLILESASTNQTSMYLCASSLFVGGRVYEQYFGPGTRLTVT.

This clonotype occurred many times. The V and J genes are TRBV3-1 and TRBJ2-5; D might be TRBD1 (6 bases). The CDR3 runs 17 residues. CDR1 is LGHDT, CDR2 YNNKEL, per germline (reference sequence). The V end lost 4 bases, the J end lost 5 bases, and 23 bases lay between the germline ends. CDR3 in amino acids: CASSPPGGRASRETQYF. In DNA form, the CDR3 reads TGTGCCAGCAGCCCCCCTGGGGGCAGGGCCTCTAGGGAGACCCAGTACTTC.

Remarks on this clonotype: One junction end disagrees with the germline gene, perhaps due to a read error. V gene TRBV3-1 combines with J gene TRBJ2-1, with 8 bases identical to TRBD1. This CDR3 has 14 residues. Looked up from germline, CDR1 is LGHDT and CDR2 is YNNKEL (reference sequence). This chain's CDR3 is CASSRADRVFEQFF. The CDR3 DNA reads TGTGCCAGTAGCCGTGCGGACAGGGTTTTTGAGCAGTTCTTC.

J is TRBJ1-3 and V is TRBV7-9; TRBD1 matches at 8 bases. The germline gives CDR1 SEHNR, CDR2 FQNEAQ (reference sequence). Trimming took 4 bases from V and 2 from J; bases not matched to a gene: 10. This CDR3 is 17 amino acids long. The CDR3 is CASSSRTQGVPGNTIYF. In DNA form, the CDR3 reads TGTGCCAGCAGCTCCCGCACACAGGGGGTACCTGGAAACACCATATATTTT.

This clonotype was seen a few times. This chain connects TRBV3-1 to TRBJ2-1, with TRBD1 matching over 8 bases. In germline, CDR1 is LGHDT, CDR2 YNNKEL (reference sequence). This CDR3 contains 15 residues. V lost 3 bases, J lost 3 bases, and 4 bases stayed unmatched. The CDR3 here is CASSQDRELYNEQFF. As DNA, the CDR3 is TGTGCCAGCAGCCAGGACAGGGAGCTCTACAATGAGCAGTTCTTC.

This clonotype was seen repeatedly, ten times or more. This sequence joins TRBV10-3 and TRBJ1-3, with TRBD1 matching over 10 bases. Germline V gene sequence: CDR1 ENHRY, CDR2 SYGVKD. V shed 6 bases, J shed 4 bases, and the junction held 3 bases outside the gene matches. The CDR3 loop spans 14 amino acids. The CDR3 region is CAIRDRGLGNTIYF. CDR3 nucleotides: TGTGCCATCAGAGACAGGGGGCTCGGAAACACCATATATTTT.

The chain employs TRBV21-1 and TRBJ2-1; the tabulated D call, TRBD2, remains unverified against the DNA. TRBV21-1 is labeled a pseudogene. The CDR3 covers 16 residues. The CDR3 spells CARCLAGAGKDNEQFF. In nucleotides, the CDR3 is TGTGCCAGGTGTCTAGCGGGAGCGGGAAAAGACAATGAGCAGTTCTTC.

The table lists this clonotype with many counts. The chain combines TRBV5-1 with TRBJ2-1, with 8 bases matching TRBD2. V lost 7 bases, J lost 1 base, and 10 bases stayed unmatched. Germline V gives CDR1 SGHRS, CDR2 YFSETQ. This CDR3 is built from 16 residues. The DNA for the CDR3 is TGCGCCAGCCGAAATTTGGCGGGAGGATCCTACAATGAGCAGTTCTTC. As protein: CASRNLAGGSYNEQFF.

This clonotype was recorded at least ten times. CDR3 in amino acids: CSARETGTGNTIYF. The CDR3 DNA is TGCAGTGCTAGAGAGACAGGGACTGGAAACACCATATATTTT. The chain has TRBV20-1 and TRBJ1-3; the match to TRBD1 covers 7 bases. The CDR3 is 14 residues long. CDR1 is DFQATT, CDR2 SNEGSKA, per germline (reference sequence). V lost 0 bases and J lost 2; bases outside the gene matches: 1.